This TCR beta chain was captured in a study of blood T cell repertoires in COVID-19. Study details: Material from acute and convalescent COVID-19 was sourced from the United States, Italy and Spain.

The CDR3 extends over 18 amino acids. V lost 0 bases and J lost 3; bases outside the gene matches: 8. The V gene's germline CDR1 is SGHKS and CDR2 YYEKEE (reference sequence). Sequenced by immunoSEQ multiplex PCR; TCRdb stores in-frame clones only, minus some. The sample includes about 180,000 clones, roughly 89% of them seen just once. One Seattle source followed patients from active infection through their disease course. The TCR originated in a woman between 70 and 85 years old with COVID-19, enrolled during active disease. The sequenced sample consisted of peripheral blood. This chain links TRBV5-5 with TRBJ2-6; 8 nucleotides match TRBD2. CDR3 coding DNA: TGTGCCAGCAGCTTGGCGCTAGCGGGTCAGCATGGGGCCAACGTCCTGACTTTC. Protein: CASSLALAGQHGANVLTF.